The 16 T cell receptor beta chains presented below share a single source sample, sequenced in a study of regulatory T cells in long-lasting Graves disease. Arm-PCR of CDR3 regions and iRepertoire HTBI primers were the basis on which TCR beta libraries were built. TCRdb used MiXCR to reprocess the multiplex PCR reads, holding one entry per CDR3 protein. This sample has a few hundred thousand distinct CDR3 sequences, with 12% found just once. The time point: newly diagnosed GD, antithyroid drugs for less than 3 months. Extracted PBMC RNA gave rise to the TCR library. Separately, the same data were catalogued under a study of T cells in Graves' hyperthyroidism and ophthalmopathy.

Sequencing was performed on peripheral blood mononuclear cells (PBMCs), taken at new diagnosis, from a patient treated with antithyroid drugs. The receptors stem from a woman aged 18-30 years with Graves disease.

This clonotype occurred many times. The V call is TRBV7-8, the J call TRBJ2-7; 8 bases are shared with TRBD1. The CDR3 length is 14 residues. Germline CDR1 is SGHVS and CDR2 is FQNEAQ. The V and J ends lost 0 bases and 6 bases, in that order; junction bases with no gene match: 4. CDR3 loop: CASSLATGGIEQYV. The CDR3 nucleotides read TGTGCCAGCAGCTTAGCCACAGGGGGGATCGAGCAGTACGTC.

This clonotype was seen at least ten times. The chain combines TRBV25-1 with TRBJ2-1; no clear D gene. Germline V lookup: CDR1 MGHDK, CDR2 SYGVNS. V dropped 3 bases and J dropped 8 bases, with 17 bases sitting between them. The CDR3 consists of 15 residues. The CDR3 loop is CASSDLAPSADEQFF. The CDR3 DNA reads as TGTGCCAGCAGTGATCTGGCCCCAAGCGCGGATGAGCAGTTCTTC. The full variable domain, completed using reference TRBV25-1 and TRBJ2-1, is EADIYQTPRYLVIGTGKKITLECSQTMGHDKMYWYQQDPGMELHLIHYSYGVNSTEKGDLSSESTVSRIRTEHFPLTLESARPSHTSQYLCASSDLAPSADEQFFGPGTRLTVL.

Many counts were recorded for this clonotype. This chain connects TRBV4-3 to TRBJ2-7, with TRBD2 as a possible D gene (6 bases). V was clipped by 4 bases and J by 7 bases, with 14 bases between them. Per the germline V gene, CDR1 is LGHNA and CDR2 is YSLEER. The length of the CDR3 is 13 residues. The CDR3 DNA follows: TGCGCCAGCAGCCGCCAGGGAGGTGGGGAGCAGTACGTC. It encodes CASSRQGGGEQYV.

This clonotype was observed many times. This chain joins TRBV27 and TRBJ1-1; tentative D call: TRBD1 (6 bases). Germline CDR1 MNHEY, CDR2 SMNVEV (reference sequence). The CDR3 runs 15 residues. Trimming removed 0 bases at V and 4 bases at J, with 12 bases between. The CDR3 reads CASSLSGAVTTEAFF. The CDR3 DNA sequence: TGTGCCAGCAGTTTATCGGGGGCGGTAACCACTGAAGCTTTCTTT.

The rearrangement uses TRBV4-1 and TRBJ2-5, with D uncertain. Germline V gives CDR1 MGHRA, CDR2 YSYEKL. Trimming left V 0 bases short and J 2 bases short, with 7 bases between. This CDR3 contains 14 residues. The CDR3 coding sequence is TGCGCCAGCAGCCAAGAGCCAGGACAAGAGACCCAGTACTTC. Amino acid sequence: CASSQEPGQETQYF.

The gene calls are TRBV5-4 and TRBJ2-3; TRBD2 matches 7 bases. The CDR3 loop spans 14 amino acids. Germline assignment: CDR1 SGHNT and CDR2 YYREEE (reference sequence). The V and J ends lost 0 bases and 4 bases, in that order; junction bases with no gene match: 2. As DNA, the CDR3 is TGTGCCAGCAGCTTGGAGGGAGGGTCAGATACGCAGTATTTT. This translates into CASSLEGGSDTQYF.

This clonotype was seen ten or more times. V gene TRBV15 combines with J gene TRBJ2-3; D is uncertain. The V end was cut by 0 bases, the J end by 7 bases, with 14 bases between. The CDR3 totals 15 residues. Per the germline V gene, CDR1 is LNHNV and CDR2 is YYDKDF (reference sequence). The CDR3 here is CATSRESDGPNTQYF. In DNA form, the CDR3 reads TGTGCCACCAGCAGAGAGAGCGACGGCCCGAATACGCAGTATTTT.

J is TRBJ2-7 and V is TRBV5-1; no firm D call. Germline-derived CDR1 and CDR2 are SGHRS and YFSETQ. This CDR3 has 13 amino acids. Between the trimmed V and J ends, which lost 0 bases and 2 bases, there was a span of 6 bases. DNA of the CDR3: TGCGCCAGCAGCTTGGAGCCCACCTACGAGCAGTACTTC. Its translation: CASSLEPTYEQYF.

In this sample, this clonotype turned up a few times. The chain combines TRBV7-8 with TRBJ1-5; no reliable D call. The CDR3 runs 18 residues. The germline gives CDR1 SGHVS, CDR2 FQNEAQ. With 1 base removed from V and 1 base from J, the gap between germline ends came to 17 bases. The CDR3 region is CASSLGFGGRESNQPQHF. The DNA of the CDR3 is TGTGCCAGCAGCTTAGGGTTCGGTGGAAGGGAGAGCAATCAGCCCCAGCATTTT. The whole variable domain, remainder taken from reference TRBV7-8 and TRBJ1-5, is GAGVSQSPRYKVAKRGQDVALRCDPISGHVSLFWYQQALGQGPEFLTYFQNEAQLDKSGLPSDRFFAERPEGSVSTLKIQRTQQEDSAVYLCASSLGFGGRESNQPQHFGDGTRLSIL.

This clonotype was counted at least ten times. The chain employs TRBV9 and TRBJ2-1, with 8 bases aligning to TRBD2. Germline values: CDR1 SGDLS, CDR2 YYNGEE. V lost 3 bases to trimming and J lost 8 bases; unmatched junction nucleotides: 10. The CDR3 extends over 15 amino acids. The CDR3 is CASSGRGGVFYEQFF. The CDR3 bases are TGTGCCAGCAGCGGACGGGGGGGCGTTTTTTATGAGCAGTTCTTC.

This clonotype came up a few times. The rearrangement links TRBV7-9 to TRBJ1-2; no clear D gene. Trimming removed 1 base at V and 4 bases at J, with 16 bases between. The CDR3 contains 16 residues. Looked up from germline, CDR1 is SEHNR and CDR2 is FQNEAQ (reference sequence). The chain's CDR3 is CASSLGARPAGYGYTF. The CDR3 DNA sequence: TGTGCCAGCAGCTTAGGGGCAAGACCTGCGGGCTATGGCTACACCTTC.

The CDR3 spells CAISENRGGQSTDTQYF. The CDR3 region has the DNA TGTGCCATCAGTGAGAATCGTGGCGGGCAGAGCACAGATACGCAGTATTTT. The chain uses TRBV10-3 and TRBJ2-3; perhaps TRBD2 as D (5 bases). Germline V gives CDR1 ENHRY, CDR2 SYGVKD. Trimming removed 2 bases at V and 0 bases at J, with 15 bases between. CDR3 length equals 17 residues.

This chain links TRBV6-1 with TRBJ2-5; the D call may be TRBD1 or TRBD2 (5 bases each). Germline V lookup: CDR1 MNHNS, CDR2 SASEGT. The CDR3 is 15 amino acids. The V end was cut by 4 bases, the J end by 1 base, with 13 bases between. The CDR3 loop is CASSAPRDPQETQYF. The CDR3 bases are TGTGCCAGCAGTGCGCCCCGGGACCCCCAAGAGACCCAGTACTTC.

This clonotype was seen at least ten times. The J gene is TRBJ2-4, the V gene TRBV7-3, with TRBD1 as a possible D gene (7 bases). The CDR3 covers 13 residues. Germline V gene lookup returns CDR1 SGHTA and CDR2 FQGTGA. V was shortened by 3 bases and J by 8 bases, with 11 bases between the two germline ends. CDR3 sequence (DNA): TGTGCCAGCAGCTTGGGCAGGGGGGACATTCAGTACTTC. Protein: CASSLGRGDIQYF. The full variable domain, with the rest looked up from reference TRBV7-3 and TRBJ2-4, is GAGVSQTPSNKVTEKGKYVELRCDPISGHTALYWYRQSLGQGPEFLIYFQGTGAADDSGLPNDRFFAVRPEGSVSTLKIQRTERGDSAVYLCASSLGRGDIQYFGAGTRLSVL.

This clonotype was seen at least ten times. The rearrangement joins TRBV12-3 or TRBV12-4 to TRBJ1-2; TRBD1 is a possible D gene (5 bases). The CDR3 contains 15 residues. V was shortened by 6 bases and J by 3 bases, with 17 bases between the two germline ends. As DNA, the CDR3 is TGTGCCAGCAGCGATGCCACGACAGATTACTATGGCTACACCTTC. Its protein product is CASSDATTDYYGYTF.

This clonotype was recorded many times. The chain links TRBV13 to TRBJ2-1, with D unclear. The CDR3 spans 12 residues. V was shortened by 4 bases and J by 15 bases, with 16 bases between the two germline ends. Germline CDR1 and CDR2: PRHDT and FYEKMQ (reference sequence). The CDR3 sequence is CASSSLASIPFF. The CDR3 DNA sequence: TGTGCCAGCAGCTCTCTGGCGTCCATACCGTTCTTC.